A selection of T cell receptor beta chains follows, all from one sample in a study of T cells in Graves' hyperthyroidism and ophthalmopathy. In TCRdb, the multiplex PCR reads were re-called with MiXCR into one record per CDR3 protein. Of fewer than 900,000 distinct CDR3 sequences listed, about 17% are singletons. The sequenced sample consisted of blood. The receptors were gathered from a man younger than 35 with Graves' hyperthyroidism. Each CDR3 is given with its conserved first and last residue. Each record gives: clone size, J gene, V gene, D gene, CDR3 protein, CDR3 DNA. A D gene is named only where the DNA matches it firmly. Size is stated for part of the rows, as once, few or many counts, or as a class when the clone is expanded.

clone size: few; J gene: TRBJ1-1; V gene: TRBV5-1; D gene: .; CDR3 protein: CASSTSGASNTEAFF; CDR3 DNA: TGCGCCAGCAGCACTTCAGGGGCATCGAACACTGAAGCTTTCTTT
clone size: once; J gene: TRBJ2-7; V gene: TRBV7-2; D gene: .; CDR3 protein: CASSTHRGGNYEQYF; CDR3 DNA: TGTGCCAGCAGCACCCACAGGGGGGGGAACTACGAGCAGTACTTC
clone size: many; J gene: TRBJ2-7; V gene: TRBV28; D gene: TRBD2; CDR3 protein: CASSETSGRAERYEQYF; CDR3 DNA: TGTGCCAGCAGCGAGACTAGCGGGAGGGCGGAAAGGTACGAGCAGTACTTC
clone size: .; J gene: TRBJ2-3; V gene: TRBV30; D gene: .; CDR3 protein: CAWSVLAVSTDTQYF; CDR3 DNA: TGTGCCTGGAGTGTACTTGCAGTAAGCACAGATACGCAGTATTTT
clone size: .; J gene: TRBJ2-5; V gene: TRBV14; D gene: TRBD1; CDR3 protein: CASSQAGTGTRAQYF; CDR3 DNA: TGTGCCAGCAGCCAAGCCGGGACAGGGACTCGGGCCCAGTACTTC
clone size: few; J gene: TRBJ2-2; V gene: TRBV12-3/TRBV12-4; D gene: TRBD1; CDR3 protein: CASSFWTGAANTGELFF; CDR3 DNA: TGTGCCAGCAGTTTCTGGACAGGGGCCGCGAACACCGGGGAGCTGTTTTTT
clone size: many; J gene: TRBJ2-7; V gene: TRBV28; D gene: TRBD2; CDR3 protein: CASRPPGLAGVGEQYF; CDR3 DNA: TGTGCCAGCAGACCCCCTGGACTAGCGGGAGTAGGGGAGCAGTACTTC
clone size: .; J gene: TRBJ2-4; V gene: TRBV4-1; D gene: .; CDR3 protein: CASSQWTEGPIAKNIQYF; CDR3 DNA: TGCGCCAGCAGCCAATGGACAGAAGGTCCCATAGCCAAAAACATTCAGTACTTC
clone size: many; J gene: TRBJ1-5; V gene: TRBV2; D gene: .; CDR3 protein: CASSPTYSNQPQHF; CDR3 DNA: TGTGCCAGCAGTCCCACTTATAGCAATCAGCCCCAGCATTTT
clone size: .; J gene: TRBJ2-5; V gene: TRBV28; D gene: TRBD2; CDR3 protein: CASSGAGADETQYF; CDR3 DNA: TGTGCCAGCAGTGGAGCGGGAGCGGATGAGACCCAGTACTTC
clone size: .; J gene: TRBJ1-5; V gene: TRBV24-1; D gene: .; CDR3 protein: CATSQNSNQPQHF; CDR3 DNA: TGTGCCACCAGCCAAAATAGCAATCAGCCCCAGCATTTT
clone size: .; J gene: TRBJ1-5; V gene: TRBV5-6; D gene: .; CDR3 protein: CASSLAGLRNQPQHF; CDR3 DNA: TGTGCCAGCAGCTTGGCAGGGCTCCGCAATCAGCCCCAGCATTTT
clone size: .; J gene: TRBJ1-2; V gene: TRBV29-1; D gene: TRBD1; CDR3 protein: CSVAGQGAYGYTF; CDR3 DNA: TGCAGCGTGGCAGGACAGGGGGCTTATGGCTACACCTTC
clone size: .; J gene: TRBJ2-1; V gene: TRBV6-2/TRBV6-3; D gene: TRBD2; CDR3 protein: CASNQPSAGSYNEQFF; CDR3 DNA: TGTGCCAGCAACCAACCCTCAGCGGGATCATACAATGAGCAGTTCTTC
clone size: .; J gene: TRBJ1-6; V gene: TRBV2; D gene: .; CDR3 protein: CASRDSHSPYMDSPLHF; CDR3 DNA: TGTGCCAGCAGGGACAGCCACAGCCCTTATATGGATTCACCCCTCCACTTT
clone size: few; J gene: TRBJ2-5; V gene: TRBV28; D gene: TRBD1; CDR3 protein: CASSDRAEETQYF; CDR3 DNA: TGTGCCAGCAGCGACAGGGCCGAGGAGACCCAGTACTTC
clone size: once; J gene: TRBJ2-7; V gene: TRBV4-1; D gene: .; CDR3 protein: CASSQPMAKGLYF; CDR3 DNA: TGCGCCAGCAGCCAACCTATGGCCAAGGGGCTGTACTTC
clone size: .; J gene: TRBJ2-5; V gene: TRBV11-1; D gene: TRBD1; CDR3 protein: CASSPYRDRQEIQYF; CDR3 DNA: TGTGCCAGCAGCCCATACCGGGACAGGCAAGAGATCCAGTACTTC
clone size: .; J gene: TRBJ1-4; V gene: TRBV20-1; D gene: .; CDR3 protein: CSALGGEGEKLFF; CDR3 DNA: TGCAGTGCCCTTGGGGGCGAGGGTGAAAAACTGTTTTTT
clone size: .; J gene: TRBJ2-1; V gene: TRBV19; D gene: .; CDR3 protein: CASSIILSSYNEQFF; CDR3 DNA: TGTGCCAGTAGTATAATACTGAGCTCCTACAATGAGCAGTTCTTC
clone size: .; J gene: TRBJ2-3; V gene: TRBV10-3; D gene: TRBD2; CDR3 protein: CAISDVTSGSTDTQYF; CDR3 DNA: TGTGCCATCAGTGACGTGACTAGCGGGAGTACAGATACGCAGTATTTT
clone size: few; J gene: TRBJ2-2; V gene: TRBV12-3/TRBV12-4; D gene: TRBD2; CDR3 protein: CASAGGTGELFF; CDR3 DNA: TGTGCCAGCGCCGGGGGGACCGGGGAGCTGTTTTTT
clone size: .; J gene: TRBJ2-2; V gene: TRBV28; D gene: TRBD2; CDR3 protein: CASRDPGLANTGELFF; CDR3 DNA: TGTGCCAGCAGGGATCCGGGACTAGCAAACACCGGGGAGCTGTTTTTT
clone size: many; J gene: TRBJ2-1; V gene: TRBV20-1; D gene: .; CDR3 protein: CSVRDPGSDEQFF; CDR3 DNA: TGCAGTGTCCGTGATCCGGGTTCGGATGAGCAGTTCTTC
clone size: many; J gene: TRBJ1-1; V gene: TRBV5-1; D gene: .; CDR3 protein: CASSRGDTEAFF; CDR3 DNA: TGCGCCAGCAGCCGGGGGGACACTGAAGCTTTCTTT
clone size: many; J gene: TRBJ1-2; V gene: TRBV28; D gene: TRBD1; CDR3 protein: CASSLRQGNYGYTF; CDR3 DNA: TGTGCCAGCAGCCTAAGACAGGGTAACTATGGCTACACCTTC